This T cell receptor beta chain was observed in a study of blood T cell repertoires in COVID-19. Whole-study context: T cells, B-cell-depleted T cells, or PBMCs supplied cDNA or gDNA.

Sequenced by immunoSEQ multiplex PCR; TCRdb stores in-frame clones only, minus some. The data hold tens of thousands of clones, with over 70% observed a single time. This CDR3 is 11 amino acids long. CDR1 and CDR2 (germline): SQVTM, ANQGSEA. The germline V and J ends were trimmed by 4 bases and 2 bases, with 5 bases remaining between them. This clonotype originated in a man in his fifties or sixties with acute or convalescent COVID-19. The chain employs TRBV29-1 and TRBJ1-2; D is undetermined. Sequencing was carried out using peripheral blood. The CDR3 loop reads CSVGGNYGYTF. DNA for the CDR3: TGCAGCGTTGGAGGGAACTATGGCTACACCTTC.